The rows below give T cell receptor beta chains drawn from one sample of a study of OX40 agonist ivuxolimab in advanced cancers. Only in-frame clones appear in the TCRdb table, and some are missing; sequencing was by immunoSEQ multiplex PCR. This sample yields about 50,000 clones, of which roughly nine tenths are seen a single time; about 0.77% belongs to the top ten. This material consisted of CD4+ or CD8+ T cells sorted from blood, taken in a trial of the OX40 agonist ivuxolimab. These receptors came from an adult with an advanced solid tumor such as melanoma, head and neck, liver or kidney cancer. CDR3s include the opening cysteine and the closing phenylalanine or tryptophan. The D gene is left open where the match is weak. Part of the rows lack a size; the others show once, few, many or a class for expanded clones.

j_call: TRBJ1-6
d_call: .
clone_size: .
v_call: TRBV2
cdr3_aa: CASSELGDFNSPLHF
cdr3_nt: TGTGCCAGCAGTGAACTAGGGGACTTTAATTCACCCCTCCACTTT

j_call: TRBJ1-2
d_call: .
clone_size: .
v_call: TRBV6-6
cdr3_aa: CASSPPTGGRDYGYTF
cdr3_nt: TGTGCCAGCAGCCCCCCGACCGGAGGCAGGGACTATGGCTACACCTTC

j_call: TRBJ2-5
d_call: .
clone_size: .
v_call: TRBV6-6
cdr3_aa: CASRLKGETQYF
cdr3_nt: TGTGCCAGCAGATTAAAGGGAGAGACCCAGTACTTC

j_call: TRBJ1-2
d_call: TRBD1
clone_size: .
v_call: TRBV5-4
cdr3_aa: CASSPTGQTTSGYTF
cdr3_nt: TGTGCCAGCAGCCCGACGGGACAGACGACATCCGGCTACACCTTC

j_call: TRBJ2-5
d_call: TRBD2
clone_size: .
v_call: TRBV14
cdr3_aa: CASSRGLAVETQYF
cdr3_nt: TGTGCCAGCAGCCGCGGACTAGCGGTGGAGACCCAGTACTTC

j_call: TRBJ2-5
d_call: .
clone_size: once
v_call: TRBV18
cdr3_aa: CASSRGTAQETQYF
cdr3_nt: TGTGCCAGCTCACGAGGCACCGCCCAAGAGACCCAGTACTTC

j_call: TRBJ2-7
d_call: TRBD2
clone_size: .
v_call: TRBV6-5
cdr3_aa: CASSLAGGLNYEQYF
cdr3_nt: TGTGCCAGCAGTCTAGCGGGGGGGTTGAACTACGAGCAGTACTTC

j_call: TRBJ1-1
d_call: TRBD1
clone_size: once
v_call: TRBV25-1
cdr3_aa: CASSTLGTGTTEAFF
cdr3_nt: TGTGCCAGCAGTACCCTGGGGACAGGGACCACTGAAGCTTTCTTT

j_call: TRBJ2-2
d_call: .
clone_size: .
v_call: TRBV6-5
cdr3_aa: CASGPRDRAGELFF
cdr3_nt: TGTGCCAGCGGCCCCCGCGACCGGGCCGGGGAGCTGTTTTTT

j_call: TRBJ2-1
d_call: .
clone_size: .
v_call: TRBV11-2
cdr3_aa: CASSLRLVRGYDEQFF
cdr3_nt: TGTGCCAGCAGCTTGCGTTTGGTCAGGGGATACGATGAGCAGTTCTTC

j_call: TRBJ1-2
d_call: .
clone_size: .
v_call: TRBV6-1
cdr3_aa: CASSERRGTNYGYTF
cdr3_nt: TGTGCCAGCAGTGAGCGCAGGGGAACAAACTATGGCTACACCTTC

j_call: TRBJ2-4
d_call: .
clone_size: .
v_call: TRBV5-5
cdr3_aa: CASSGAGVVNIQYF
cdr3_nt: TGTGCCAGCAGCGGGGCCGGGGTAGTAAACATTCAGTACTTC

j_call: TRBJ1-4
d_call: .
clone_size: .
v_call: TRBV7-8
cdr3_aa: CASSYSGKTNEKLFF
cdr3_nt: TGTGCCAGCAGCTATTCGGGGAAGACTAATGAAAAACTGTTTTTT

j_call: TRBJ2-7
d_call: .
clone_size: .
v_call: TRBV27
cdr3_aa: CASSPSHPPYEQYF
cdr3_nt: TGTGCCAGCAGTCCTAGTCACCCGCCCTACGAGCAGTACTTC

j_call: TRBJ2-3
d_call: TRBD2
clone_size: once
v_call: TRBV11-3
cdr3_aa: CASSPPRLAGGQGDTQYF
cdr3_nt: TGTGCCAGCAGCCCTCCCCGACTAGCGGGGGGCCAGGGAGATACGCAGTATTTT

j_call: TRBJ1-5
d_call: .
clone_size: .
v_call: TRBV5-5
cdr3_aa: CASSSRLDSGNQPQHF
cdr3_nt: TGTGCCAGCAGCTCCCGGTTAGACAGTGGCAATCAGCCCCAGCATTTT

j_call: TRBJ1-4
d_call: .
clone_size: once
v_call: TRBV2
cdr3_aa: CASEGPNLGEKLFF
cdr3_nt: TGTGCCAGCGAGGGGCCAAATCTGGGTGAAAAACTGTTTTTT

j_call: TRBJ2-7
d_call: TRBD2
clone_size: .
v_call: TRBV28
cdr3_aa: CASRLAGAVNEQYF
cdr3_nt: TGTGCCAGCAGATTAGCGGGGGCCGTAAACGAGCAGTACTTC

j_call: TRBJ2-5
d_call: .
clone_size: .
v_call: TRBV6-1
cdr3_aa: CASNQGALGETQYF
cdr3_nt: TGTGCCAGCAACCAAGGGGCCTTGGGGGAGACCCAGTACTTC

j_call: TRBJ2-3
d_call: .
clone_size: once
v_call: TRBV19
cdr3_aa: CASSKDGDTQYF
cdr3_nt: TGTGCCAGTAGTAAGGACGGAGATACGCAGTATTTT

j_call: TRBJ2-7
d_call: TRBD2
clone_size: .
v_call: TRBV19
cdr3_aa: CASSSSGRVVDEQYF
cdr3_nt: TGTGCCAGTAGTAGCAGCGGGAGAGTTGTCGACGAGCAGTACTTC

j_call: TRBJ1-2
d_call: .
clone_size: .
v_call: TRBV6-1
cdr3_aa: CASSDSREAAFYTF
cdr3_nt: TGTGCCAGCAGTGATAGTAGGGAAGCCGCTTTCTACACCTTC

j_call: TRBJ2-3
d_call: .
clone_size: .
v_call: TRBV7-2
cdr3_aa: CASSLIPGGTDTQYF
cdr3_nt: TGTGCCAGCAGCTTAATCCCAGGGGGCACAGATACGCAGTATTTT

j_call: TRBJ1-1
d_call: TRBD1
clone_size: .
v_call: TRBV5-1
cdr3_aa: CASSVPTGWDTEAFF
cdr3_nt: TGCGCCAGCAGCGTTCCGACAGGGTGGGACACTGAAGCTTTCTTT

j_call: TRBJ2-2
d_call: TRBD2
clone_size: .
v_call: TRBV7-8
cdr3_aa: CASSLGTRDGGELFF
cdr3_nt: TGTGCCAGCAGCTTAGGGACTAGGGATGGCGGGGAGCTGTTTTTT

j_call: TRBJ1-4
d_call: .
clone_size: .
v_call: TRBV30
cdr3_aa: CAWGGDPTAEKLFF
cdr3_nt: TGTGCCTGGGGAGGGGACCCTACGGCTGAAAAACTGTTTTTT

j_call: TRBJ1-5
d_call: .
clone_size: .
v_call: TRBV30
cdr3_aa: CAWSPSVLQPQHF
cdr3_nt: TGTGCCTGGAGTCCTAGCGTTCTTCAGCCCCAGCATTTT

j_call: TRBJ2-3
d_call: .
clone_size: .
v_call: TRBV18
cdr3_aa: CASSPGTLSTDTQYF
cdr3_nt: TGTGCCAGCTCACCTGGGACGTTAAGCACAGATACGCAGTATTTT